The rows below give T cell receptor beta chains drawn from one sample of a study of blood T cell repertoires in COVID-19. Only in-frame clones appear in the TCRdb table, and some are missing; sequencing was by immunoSEQ multiplex PCR. This sample carries approximately 190,000 clones, 83% of them seen once, and the ten largest clones take about 6.5%. What was sequenced was peripheral blood. The receptors originated from a woman aged 40 to 50 with acute or convalescent COVID-19. Each CDR3 is given with its conserved first and last residue. A D gene is named only where the DNA matches it firmly. Size tells how often a clone was seen (once, few, many) or the class of an expanded clone, and some rows leave it out.

TRBV5-1	TRBD1	NA	TRBJ1-1	TGCGCCAGCAGCTTGGGGGACAGGGGTCCGACTGAAGCTTTCTTT	CASSLGDRGPTEAFF
TRBV10-3	TRBD1	NA	TRBJ1-2	TGTGCCATCAGTGATACAGGGGTTTACTATGGCTACACCTTC	CAISDTGVYYGYTF
TRBV6-5	NA	NA	TRBJ2-3	TGTGCCAGCAATGCCTACAGTGAAGATACGCAGTATTTT	CASNAYSEDTQYF
TRBV6-1	TRBD2	NA	TRBJ2-2	TGTGCCAGCAGTGAGGGACTAGACACCGGGGAGCTGTTTTTT	CASSEGLDTGELFF
TRBV30	NA	NA	TRBJ1-1	TGTGCCTGGAGTGTGGGGGGGGACACTGAAGCTTTCTTT	CAWSVGGDTEAFF
TRBV11-3	TRBD1	NA	TRBJ2-1	TGTGCCAGCAGCGCACCGGGACAGGGGGCTAACAATGAGCAGTTCTTC	CASSAPGQGANNEQFF
TRBV11-2	TRBD1	NA	TRBJ2-5	TGTGCCAGCAGTAGACAGGGGACCCATGAGACCCAGTACTTC	CASSRQGTHETQYF
TRBV19	NA	once	TRBJ2-2	TGTGCCAGTAGTATTGCTAGCAGGAGCCCCACCGGGGAGCTGTTTTTT	CASSIASRSPTGELFF
TRBV11-3	NA	NA	TRBJ1-2	TGTGCCAGCAGCTCCTCGACAGTCGTCACCTTC	CASSSSTVVTF
TRBV2	NA	few	TRBJ2-7	TGTGCCAGCACCGAGGACACAGCCTACGAGCAGTACTTC	CASTEDTAYEQYF
TRBV7-8	NA	NA	TRBJ1-1	TGTGCCAGCAGCTTCCAGGCGACGTTGAACACTGAAGCTTTCTTT	CASSFQATLNTEAFF
TRBV7-2	NA	NA	TRBJ1-5	TGTGCCAGCAGCTCCGGCAGGAATCAGCCCCAGCATTTT	CASSSGRNQPQHF
TRBV2	TRBD1	NA	TRBJ2-7	TGTGCCAGCGTAGGGCAGGGGGTCCACGAGCAGTACTTC	CASVGQGVHEQYF
TRBV3-1/TRBV3-2	TRBD2	few	TRBJ2-3	TGTGCCAGCAGCCACCGCACTTCCTCGGGACTAGCATCCGATACGCAGTATTTT	CASSHRTSSGLASDTQYF
TRBV27	TRBD2	NA	TRBJ2-2	TGTGCCAGCAGTGGGACTAGCGGGAGGGCCGCGGCCGGGGAGCTGTTTTTT	CASSGTSGRAAAGELFF
TRBV7-3	NA	NA	TRBJ1-1	TGTGCCAGCAGCGAACAGGGGAACACTGAAGCTTTCTTT	CASSEQGNTEAFF
TRBV9	NA	NA	TRBJ2-1	TGTGCCAGCAGCCCTTTTGCAGCCTACAATGAGCAGTTCTTC	CASSPFAAYNEQFF
TRBV5-1	NA	NA	TRBJ2-5	TGCGCCAGCAGCAGTAAGGGTTCGGGGGTAAAAGACAGGGTCTTTTGGGAGACCCAGTACTTC	CASSSKGSGVKDRVFWETQYF
TRBV4-1	NA	NA	TRBJ1-5	TGCGCCAGCAGCCAAGTTGGGCCCACGCCCCAGCATTTT	CASSQVGPTPQHF
TRBV27	NA	NA	TRBJ2-7	TGTGCCAGCAGTCCCTTGAACCACTTGACAGAAACTTACGAGCAGTACTTC	CASSPLNHLTETYEQYF
TRBV5-8	NA	NA	TRBJ1-2	TGTGCCAGCAGCTTGGTAATCCAGGGGCGAGGCTACACCTTC	CASSLVIQGRGYTF
TRBV6-6	NA	NA	TRBJ1-5	TGTGCCAGCAGTCCGCTGATAGGACCTCGGGGTCAGCCCCAGCATTTT	CASSPLIGPRGQPQHF
TRBV28	NA	NA	TRBJ2-1	TGTGCCAGCAGTTTATCCCCTTTAGAGCAGTTCTTC	CASSLSPLEQFF
TRBV5-1	NA	NA	TRBJ1-3	TGCGCCAGCAGCTTGGACAGGGTCCTCTCTGGAAACACCATATATTTT	CASSLDRVLSGNTIYF
TRBV5-4	NA	once	TRBJ1-5	TGTGCCAGCAGCTTTTCGGGAACCAATCAGCCCCAGCATTTT	CASSFSGTNQPQHF
TRBV7-9	NA	NA	TRBJ1-2	TGTGCCAGCAGCCCGGACGGACTTAACTATGGCTACACCTTC	CASSPDGLNYGYTF
TRBV6-5	TRBD2	NA	TRBJ2-3	TGTGCCAGCAGTCTAACAAGCGGGACCGATACGCAGTATTTT	CASSLTSGTDTQYF
TRBV6-7	TRBD2	NA	TRBJ2-7	TGTGCCAGCAGTGGCGGGACTAGCGGGAGGGCGAAACCCTACGAGCAGTACTTC	CASSGGTSGRAKPYEQYF
TRBV12-3/TRBV12-4	NA	NA	TRBJ1-2	TGTGCCAGCAGTTCCCAGTTGGGGGCTGGCTACACCTTC	CASSSQLGAGYTF
TRBV28	NA	NA	TRBJ1-3	TGTGCCAGCAGGGATGGCAGGGGACCCTCTGGAAACACCATATATTTT	CASRDGRGPSGNTIYF
TRBV20-1	NA	many	TRBJ2-7	TGCAGTGCTAGTCCGGGGATCCTCTTCGCCGAGCAGTACTTC	CSASPGILFAEQYF
TRBV3-1/TRBV3-2	NA	NA	TRBJ1-1	TGTGCCAGCAGCCAGGGATATCGGGGAACTGAAGCTTTCTTT	CASSQGYRGTEAFF
TRBV4-2	NA	NA	TRBJ2-7	TGTGCCAGCAGCCAAGCTGAAGCTTACGAGCAGTACTTC	CASSQAEAYEQYF